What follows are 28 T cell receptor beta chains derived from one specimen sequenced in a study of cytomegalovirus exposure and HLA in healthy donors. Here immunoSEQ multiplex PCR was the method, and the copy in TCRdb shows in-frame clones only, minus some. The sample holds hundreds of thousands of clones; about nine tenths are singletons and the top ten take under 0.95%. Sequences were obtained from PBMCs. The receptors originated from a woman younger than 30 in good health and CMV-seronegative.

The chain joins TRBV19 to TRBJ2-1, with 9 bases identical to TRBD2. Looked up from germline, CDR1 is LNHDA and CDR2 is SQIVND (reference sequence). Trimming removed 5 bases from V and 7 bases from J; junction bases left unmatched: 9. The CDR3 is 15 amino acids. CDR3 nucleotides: TGTGCCAGTAGTTCAGGTCTAGCGGGACTGAATGAGCAGTTCTTC. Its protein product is CASSSGLAGLNEQFF.

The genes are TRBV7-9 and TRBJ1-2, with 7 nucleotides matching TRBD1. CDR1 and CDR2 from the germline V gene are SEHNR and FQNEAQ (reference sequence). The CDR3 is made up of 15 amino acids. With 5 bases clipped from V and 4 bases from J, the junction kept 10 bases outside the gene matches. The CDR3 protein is CASSQGVEASYGYTF. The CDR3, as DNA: TGTGCCAGCAGCCAGGGGGTAGAGGCAAGCTATGGCTACACCTTC.

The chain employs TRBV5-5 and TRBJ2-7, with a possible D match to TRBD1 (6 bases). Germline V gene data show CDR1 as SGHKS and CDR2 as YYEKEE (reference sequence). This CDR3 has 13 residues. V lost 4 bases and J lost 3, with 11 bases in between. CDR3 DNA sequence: TGTGCCAGCAGCCATGGACAGTTCTACGAGCAGTACTTC. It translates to CASSHGQFYEQYF.

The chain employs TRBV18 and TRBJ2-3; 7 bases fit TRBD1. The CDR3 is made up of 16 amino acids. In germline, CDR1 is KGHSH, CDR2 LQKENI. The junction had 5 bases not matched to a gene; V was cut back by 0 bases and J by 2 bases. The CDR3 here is CASSPPRTGATDTQYF. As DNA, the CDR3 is TGTGCCAGCTCACCACCGAGGACAGGAGCCACAGATACGCAGTATTTT.

The CDR3 DNA follows: TGTGCCAGCAGCTTAGGGGACAGTCCCTACGAGCAGTACTTC. This gives the protein CASSLGDSPYEQYF. This rearrangement joins TRBV5-4 to TRBJ2-7, with 7 positions matching TRBD1. Germline CDR1 SGHNT, CDR2 YYREEE (reference sequence). Germline trimming cut 2 bases from V and 2 bases from J; bases unmatched to any gene: 4. This CDR3 region has 14 residues.

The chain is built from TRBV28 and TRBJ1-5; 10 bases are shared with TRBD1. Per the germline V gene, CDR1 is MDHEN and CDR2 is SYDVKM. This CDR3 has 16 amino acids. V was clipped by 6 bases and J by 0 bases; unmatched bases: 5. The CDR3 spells CASRTGGPDSNQPQHF. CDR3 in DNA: TGTGCCAGCAGGACAGGGGGCCCAGATAGCAATCAGCCCCAGCATTTT.

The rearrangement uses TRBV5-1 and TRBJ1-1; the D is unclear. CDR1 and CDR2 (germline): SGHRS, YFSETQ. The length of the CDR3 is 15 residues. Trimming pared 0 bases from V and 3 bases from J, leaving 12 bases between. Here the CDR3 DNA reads TGCGCCAGCAGCTTGGAGAGGTACGTGGACACTGAAGCTTTCTTT. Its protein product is CASSLERYVDTEAFF.

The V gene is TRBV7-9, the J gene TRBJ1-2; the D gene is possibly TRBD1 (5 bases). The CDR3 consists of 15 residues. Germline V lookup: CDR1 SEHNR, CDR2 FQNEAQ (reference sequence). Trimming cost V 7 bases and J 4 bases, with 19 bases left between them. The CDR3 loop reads CASTPRAELLYGYTF. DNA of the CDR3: TGTGCCAGCACCCCCAGGGCGGAATTGCTCTATGGCTACACCTTC.

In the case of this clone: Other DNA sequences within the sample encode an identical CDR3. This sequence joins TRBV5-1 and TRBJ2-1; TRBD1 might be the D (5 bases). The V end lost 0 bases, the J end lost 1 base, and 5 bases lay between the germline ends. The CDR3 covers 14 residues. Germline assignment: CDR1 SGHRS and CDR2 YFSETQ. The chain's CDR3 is CASSLGQSYNEQFF. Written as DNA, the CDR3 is TGCGCCAGCAGCTTGGGACAGTCCTACAATGAGCAGTTCTTC.

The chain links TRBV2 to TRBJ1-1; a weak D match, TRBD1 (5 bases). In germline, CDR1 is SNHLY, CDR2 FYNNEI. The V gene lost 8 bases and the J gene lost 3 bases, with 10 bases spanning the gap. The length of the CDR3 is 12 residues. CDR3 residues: CASARGYTEAFF. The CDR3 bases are TGTGCCAGCGCAAGGGGATACACTGAAGCTTTCTTT.

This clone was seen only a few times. Here the CDR3 DNA reads TGTGCCAGCAGTGACCGGGACATAGTTCCTGAAGCTTTCTTT. It specifies CASSDRDIVPEAFF. This chain uses TRBV2 with TRBJ1-1; tentative D call: TRBD1 (6 bases). The germline V and J ends were trimmed by 3 bases and 6 bases, with 14 bases remaining between them. CDR3 length: 14 amino acids. CDR1 is SNHLY and CDR2 is FYNNEI in the germline V gene.

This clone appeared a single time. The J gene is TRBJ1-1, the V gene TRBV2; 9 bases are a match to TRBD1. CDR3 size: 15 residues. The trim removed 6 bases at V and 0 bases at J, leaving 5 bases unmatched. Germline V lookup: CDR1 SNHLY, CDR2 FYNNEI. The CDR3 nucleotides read TGTGCCAGCAGGGACAGGGGCAACGTGAACACTGAAGCTTTCTTT. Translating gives CASRDRGNVNTEAFF.

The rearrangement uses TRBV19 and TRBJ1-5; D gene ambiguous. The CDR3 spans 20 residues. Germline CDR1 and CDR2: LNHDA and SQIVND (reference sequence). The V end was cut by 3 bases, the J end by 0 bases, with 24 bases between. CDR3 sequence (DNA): TGTGCCAGTAGTATCGAGGGTCCTTACTCCCTCCACTATAGCAATCAGCCCCAGCATTTT. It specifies CASSIEGPYSLHYSNQPQHF.

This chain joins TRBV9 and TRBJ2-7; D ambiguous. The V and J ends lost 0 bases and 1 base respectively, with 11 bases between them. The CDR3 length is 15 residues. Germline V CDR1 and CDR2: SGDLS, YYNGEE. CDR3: CASSVALGLSYEQYF. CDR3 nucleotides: TGTGCCAGCAGCGTAGCCCTAGGTCTATCCTACGAGCAGTACTTC.

The CDR3: CASSFSEADTQYF. CDR3 nucleotides: TGTGCCAGCAGCTTCTCGGAGGCGGATACGCAGTATTTT. The rearrangement links TRBV11-1 to TRBJ2-3; tentative D call: TRBD2 (5 bases). The V end lost 3 bases, the J end lost 6 bases, and 10 bases lay between the germline ends. Germline V gene lookup returns CDR1 SGHAT and CDR2 FQDESV (reference sequence). CDR3 length equals 13 residues.

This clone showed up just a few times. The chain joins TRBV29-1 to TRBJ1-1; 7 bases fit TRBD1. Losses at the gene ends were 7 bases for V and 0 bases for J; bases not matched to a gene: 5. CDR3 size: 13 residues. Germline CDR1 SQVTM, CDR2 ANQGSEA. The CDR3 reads CSATGHLNTEAFF. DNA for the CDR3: TGCAGCGCGACAGGGCACCTGAACACTGAAGCTTTCTTT. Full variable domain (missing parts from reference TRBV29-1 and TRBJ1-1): SAVISQKPSRDICQRGTSLTIQCQVDSQVTMMFWYRQQPGQSLTLIATANQGSEATYESGFVIDKFPISRPNLTFSTLTVSNMSPEDSSIYLCSATGHLNTEAFFGQGTRLTVV.

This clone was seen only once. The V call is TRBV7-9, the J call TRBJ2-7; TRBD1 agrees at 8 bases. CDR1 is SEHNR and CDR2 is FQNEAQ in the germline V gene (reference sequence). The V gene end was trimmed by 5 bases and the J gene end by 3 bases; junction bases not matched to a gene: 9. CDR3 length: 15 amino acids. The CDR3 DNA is TGTGCCAGCAGCACCCACCCAGACAGGGGCTACGAGCAGTACTTC. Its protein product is CASSTHPDRGYEQYF.

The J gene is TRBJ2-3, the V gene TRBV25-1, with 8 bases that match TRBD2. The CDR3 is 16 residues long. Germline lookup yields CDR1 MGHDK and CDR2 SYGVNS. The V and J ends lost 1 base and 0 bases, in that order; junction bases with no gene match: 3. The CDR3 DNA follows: TGTGCCAGCAGTGAATCTAGCGGGCTTAGCACAGATACGCAGTATTTT. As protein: CASSESSGLSTDTQYF.

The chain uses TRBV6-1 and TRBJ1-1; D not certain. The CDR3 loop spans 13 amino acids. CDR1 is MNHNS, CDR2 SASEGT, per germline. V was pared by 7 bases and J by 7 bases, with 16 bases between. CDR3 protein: CASTRSQEDEAFF. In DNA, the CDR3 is TGTGCCAGCACGAGATCGCAGGAGGATGAAGCTTTCTTT.

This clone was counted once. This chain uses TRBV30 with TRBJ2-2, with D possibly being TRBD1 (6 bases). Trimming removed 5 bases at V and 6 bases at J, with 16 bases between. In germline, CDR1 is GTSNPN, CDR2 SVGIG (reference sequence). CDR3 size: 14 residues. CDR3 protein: CAWEGDPNSGELFF. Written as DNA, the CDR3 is TGTGCCTGGGAGGGGGACCCCAACTCCGGGGAGCTGTTTTTT.

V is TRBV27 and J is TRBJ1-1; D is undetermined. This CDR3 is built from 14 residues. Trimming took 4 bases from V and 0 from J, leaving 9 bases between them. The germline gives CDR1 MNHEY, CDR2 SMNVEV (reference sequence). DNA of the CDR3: TGTGCCAGCAGTTCCTACGACATGAACACTGAAGCTTTCTTT. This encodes CASSSYDMNTEAFF.

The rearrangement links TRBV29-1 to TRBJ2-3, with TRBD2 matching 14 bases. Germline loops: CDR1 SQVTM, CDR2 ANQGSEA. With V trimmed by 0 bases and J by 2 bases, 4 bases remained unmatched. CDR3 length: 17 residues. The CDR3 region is CSVEDWGLAGATDTQYF. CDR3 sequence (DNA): TGCAGCGTTGAAGACTGGGGACTAGCGGGAGCCACAGATACGCAGTATTTT.

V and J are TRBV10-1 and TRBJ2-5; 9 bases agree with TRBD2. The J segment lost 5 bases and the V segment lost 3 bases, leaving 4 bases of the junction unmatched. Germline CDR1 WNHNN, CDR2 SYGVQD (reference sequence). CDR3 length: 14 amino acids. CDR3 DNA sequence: TGCGCCAGCAGTGAAGGCGGGGGGGGCGAGACCCAGTACTTC. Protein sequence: CASSEGGGGETQYF.

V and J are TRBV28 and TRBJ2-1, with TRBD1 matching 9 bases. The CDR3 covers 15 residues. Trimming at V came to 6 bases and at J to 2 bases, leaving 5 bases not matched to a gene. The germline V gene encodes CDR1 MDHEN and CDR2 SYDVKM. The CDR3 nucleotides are TGTGCCAGCAGGAGACAGGGGGTCACCTACAATGAGCAGTTCTTC. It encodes CASRRQGVTYNEQFF.

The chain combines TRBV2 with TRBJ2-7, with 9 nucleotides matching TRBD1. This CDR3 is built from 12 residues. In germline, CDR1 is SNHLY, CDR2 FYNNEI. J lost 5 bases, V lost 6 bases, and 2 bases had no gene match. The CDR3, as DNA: TGTGCCAGCAGCGGGACAGGGAACGAGCAGTACTTC. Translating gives CASSGTGNEQYF.

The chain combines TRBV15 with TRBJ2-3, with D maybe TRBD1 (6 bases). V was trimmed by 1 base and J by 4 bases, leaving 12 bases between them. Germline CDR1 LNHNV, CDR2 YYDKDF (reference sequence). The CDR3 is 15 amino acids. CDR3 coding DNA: TGTGCCACCAGCAGAGGTCAGGGGCGATCAGATACGCAGTATTTT. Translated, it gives CATSRGQGRSDTQYF.

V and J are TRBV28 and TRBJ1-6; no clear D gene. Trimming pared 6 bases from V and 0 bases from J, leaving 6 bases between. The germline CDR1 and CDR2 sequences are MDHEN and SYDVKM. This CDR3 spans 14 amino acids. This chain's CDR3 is CASRYSSYNSPLHF. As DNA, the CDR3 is TGTGCCAGCAGATACAGCTCCTATAATTCACCCCTCCACTTT.

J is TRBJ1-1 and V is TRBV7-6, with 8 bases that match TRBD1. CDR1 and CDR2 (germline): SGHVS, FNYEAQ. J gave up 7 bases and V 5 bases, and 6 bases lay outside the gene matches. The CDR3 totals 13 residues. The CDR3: CASSGQGPNEAFF. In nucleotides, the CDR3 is TGTGCCAGCAGCGGACAGGGCCCCAATGAAGCTTTCTTT.